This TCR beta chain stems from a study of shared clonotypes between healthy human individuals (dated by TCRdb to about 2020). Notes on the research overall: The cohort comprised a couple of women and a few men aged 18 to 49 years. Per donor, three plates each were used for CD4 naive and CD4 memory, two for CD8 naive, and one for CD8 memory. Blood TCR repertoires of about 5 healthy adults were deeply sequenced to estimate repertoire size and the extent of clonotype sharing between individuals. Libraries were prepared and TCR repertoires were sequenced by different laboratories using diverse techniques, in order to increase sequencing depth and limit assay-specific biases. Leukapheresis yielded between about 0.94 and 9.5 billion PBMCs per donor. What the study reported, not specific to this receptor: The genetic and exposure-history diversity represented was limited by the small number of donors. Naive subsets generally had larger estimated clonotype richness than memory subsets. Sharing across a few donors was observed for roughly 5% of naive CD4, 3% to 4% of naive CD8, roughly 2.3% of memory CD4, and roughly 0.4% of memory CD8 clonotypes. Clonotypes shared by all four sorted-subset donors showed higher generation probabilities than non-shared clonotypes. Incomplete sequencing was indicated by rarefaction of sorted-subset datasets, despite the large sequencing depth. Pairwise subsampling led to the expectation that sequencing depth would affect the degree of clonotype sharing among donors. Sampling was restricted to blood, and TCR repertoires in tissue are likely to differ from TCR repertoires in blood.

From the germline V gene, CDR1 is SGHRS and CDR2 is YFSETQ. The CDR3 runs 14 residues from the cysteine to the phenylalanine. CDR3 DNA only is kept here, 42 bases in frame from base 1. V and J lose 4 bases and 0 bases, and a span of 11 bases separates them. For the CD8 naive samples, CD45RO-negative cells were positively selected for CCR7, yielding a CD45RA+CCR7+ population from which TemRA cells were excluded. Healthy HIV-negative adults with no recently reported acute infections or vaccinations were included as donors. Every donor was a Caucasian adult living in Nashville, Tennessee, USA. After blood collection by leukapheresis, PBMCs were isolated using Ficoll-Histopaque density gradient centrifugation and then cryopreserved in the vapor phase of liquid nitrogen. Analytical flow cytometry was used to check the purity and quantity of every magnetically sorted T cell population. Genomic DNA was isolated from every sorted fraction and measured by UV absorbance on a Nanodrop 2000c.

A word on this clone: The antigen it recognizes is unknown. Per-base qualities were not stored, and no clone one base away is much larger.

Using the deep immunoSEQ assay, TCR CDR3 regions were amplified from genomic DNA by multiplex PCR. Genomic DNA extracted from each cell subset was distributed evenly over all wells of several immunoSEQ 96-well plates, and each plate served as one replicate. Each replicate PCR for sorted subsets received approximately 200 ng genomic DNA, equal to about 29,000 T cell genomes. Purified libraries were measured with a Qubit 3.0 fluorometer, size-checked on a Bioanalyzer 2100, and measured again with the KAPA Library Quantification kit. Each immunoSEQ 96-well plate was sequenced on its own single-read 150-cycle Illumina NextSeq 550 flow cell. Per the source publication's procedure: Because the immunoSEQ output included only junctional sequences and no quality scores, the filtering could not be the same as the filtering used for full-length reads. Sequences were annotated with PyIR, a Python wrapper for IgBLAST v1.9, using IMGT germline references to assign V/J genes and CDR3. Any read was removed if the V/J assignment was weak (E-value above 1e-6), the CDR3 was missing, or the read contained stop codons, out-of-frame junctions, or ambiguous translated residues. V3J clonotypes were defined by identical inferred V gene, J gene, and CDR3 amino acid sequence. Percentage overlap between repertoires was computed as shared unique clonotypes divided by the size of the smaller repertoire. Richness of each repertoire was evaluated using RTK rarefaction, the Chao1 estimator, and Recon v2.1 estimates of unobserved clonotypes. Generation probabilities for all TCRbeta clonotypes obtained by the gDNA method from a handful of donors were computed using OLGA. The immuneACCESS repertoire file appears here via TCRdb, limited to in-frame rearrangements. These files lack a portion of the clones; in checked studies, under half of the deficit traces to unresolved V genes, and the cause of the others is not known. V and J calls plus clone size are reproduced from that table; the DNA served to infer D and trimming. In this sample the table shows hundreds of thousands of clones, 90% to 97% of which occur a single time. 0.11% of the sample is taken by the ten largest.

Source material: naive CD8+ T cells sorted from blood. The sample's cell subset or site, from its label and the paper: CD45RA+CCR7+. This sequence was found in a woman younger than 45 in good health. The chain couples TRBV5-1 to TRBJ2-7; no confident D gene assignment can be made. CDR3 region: CASSPRRDSYEQYF. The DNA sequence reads TGCGCCAGCAGCCCCCGAAGAGACTCCTACGAGCAGTACTTC.